One sample yielded the 27 T cell receptor beta chains listed below, sequenced in a study of human T cells and chemical hapten exposure. Unfractionated whole blood yielded the extracted total RNA. Unique molecular identifiers were attached to individual cDNA molecules during library preparation. Using its own MiXCR run on the reads, TCRdb lists one record per CDR3 protein. The sample shows 120,000 or so distinct CDR3 sequences, more than 8.5% of them seen only once. The sample was whole blood. Every receptor here comes from a human donor in good health. Some clones in this sample may be carry-over from other donors' samples.

This clonotype was picked up a small number of times. The chain recombines TRBV7-9 with TRBJ2-3; unclear D gene. Germline assignment: CDR1 SEHNR and CDR2 FQNEAQ (reference sequence). V was clipped by 5 bases and J by 1 base, with 16 bases between them. The length of the CDR3 is 16 residues. CDR3 sequence reads: CASSDWTLTGTDTQYF. The CDR3 region has the DNA TGTGCCAGCAGCGACTGGACCCTCACGGGCACAGATACGCAGTATTTT.

This clonotype has just a few counts. CDR3 nucleotides: TGTGCCAGCAGCGTAGAGGGGGGGCAGCGAGAGACCCAGTACTTC. It is translated as CASSVEGGQRETQYF. The chain combines TRBV9 with TRBJ2-5; a weak D match, TRBD2 (7 bases). This CDR3 comprises 15 residues. V shed 0 bases and J shed 4 bases, with 13 bases lying between them. CDR1 and CDR2 (germline): SGDLS, YYNGEE.

This clonotype occurred many times. CDR3 in amino acids: CASSLYEAFF. The CDR3, as DNA: TGTGCCAGCAGCTTATATGAAGCTTTCTTT. The genes are TRBV7-9 and TRBJ1-1; no clear D. The CDR3 contains 10 residues. Germline loops: CDR1 SEHNR, CDR2 FQNEAQ (reference sequence). Trimming left V 2 bases short and J 7 bases short, with 2 bases between.

V and J are TRBV5-8 and TRBJ1-6, with 7 bases that match TRBD1. CDR3 length: 16 residues. Germline V gives CDR1 SGHTS, CDR2 YDEGEE. V shed 4 bases, J shed 10 bases, and the junction held 14 bases outside the gene matches. The CDR3: CASSPLGPQGESPLHF. CDR3 in DNA: TGTGCCAGCAGCCCCCTCGGCCCCCAGGGGGAATCACCCCTCCACTTT.

This clonotype was seen only a few times. The rearrangement joins TRBV30 to TRBJ2-5; 10 nucleotides line up with TRBD2. The V segment lost 4 bases and the J segment 2 bases; nucleotides outside the gene matches: 10. Germline loops: CDR1 GTSNPN, CDR2 SVGIG (reference sequence). The CDR3 runs 16 residues. The CDR3 nucleotides read TGTGCCTGGAACCCCCCGACTAGCGGGCCGCAAGAGACCCAGTACTTC. This encodes CAWNPPTSGPQETQYF. Full variable domain (outside the CDR3, taken from reference TRBV30 and TRBJ2-5): SQTIHQWPATLVQPVGSPLSLECTVEGTSNPNLYWYRQAAGRGLQLLFYSVGIGQISSEVPQNLSASRPQDRQFILSSKKLLLSDSGFYLCAWNPPTSGPQETQYFGPGTRLLVL.

This clonotype has a handful of counts. CDR3 loop: CATSARTLGYDEQFF. In nucleotides, the CDR3 is TGTGCCACCAGCGCTCGGACTCTGGGTTACGATGAGCAGTTCTTC. V is TRBV15 and J is TRBJ2-1; maybe TRBD2 (5 bases). CDR3 length: 15 residues. Germline V CDR1 and CDR2: LNHNV, YYDKDF (reference sequence). The ends were cut back, 5 bases at V and 8 bases at J, with 19 bases in the middle.

CDR3 amino acids: CASRPSGTASYNEQFF. CDR3 in DNA: TGTGCCAGCAGGCCTAGCGGGACTGCCTCCTACAATGAGCAGTTCTTC. The chain recombines TRBV6-1 with TRBJ2-1; 9 bases match TRBD2. Trimming at V came to 6 bases and at J to 0 bases, leaving 6 bases not matched to a gene. The CDR3 is made up of 16 amino acids. CDR1 and CDR2 (germline): MNHNS, SASEGT.

The rearrangement links TRBV29-1 to TRBJ1-2; D call uncertain. Between the trimmed V and J ends, which lost 2 bases and 8 bases, there was a span of 9 bases. CDR1 is SQVTM, CDR2 ANQGSEA, per germline. The CDR3 extends over 11 amino acids. CDR3 sequence: CSVERSAGYTF. The DNA for the CDR3 is TGCAGCGTTGAAAGGTCAGCGGGCTACACCTTC.

At least ten counts were recorded for this clonotype. The chain links TRBV6-4 to TRBJ2-3, with a possible D match to TRBD2 (5 bases). Trimming cost V 5 bases and J 0 bases, with 9 bases left between them. This CDR3 has 14 residues. Germline V lookup: CDR1 MRHNA, CDR2 SNTAGT. This CDR3 is CASSSGGSTDTQYF. CDR3 nucleotides: TGTGCCAGCAGTTCAGGAGGAAGCACAGATACGCAGTATTTT.

The chain links TRBV20-1 to TRBJ1-5; D may be TRBD1 (5 bases). This CDR3 spans 15 amino acids. The germline V gene has CDR1 DFQATT and CDR2 SNEGSKA (reference sequence). The V end was cut by 6 bases, the J end by 0 bases, with 15 bases between. The CDR3 bases are TGCAGTGCCTTGAGGGGCGATGTTAGCAATCAGCCCCAGCATTTT. Translated: CSALRGDVSNQPQHF.

This clonotype has ten or more counts. The chain is built from TRBV4-3 and TRBJ1-6; D not certain. The CDR3 extends over 14 amino acids. Per the germline V gene, CDR1 is LGHNA and CDR2 is YSLEER. Trimming took 7 bases from V and 10 from J, leaving 17 bases between them. The CDR3 is CASNLRPGDSPLHF. CDR3 coding DNA: TGCGCCAGCAACCTCCGACCAGGTGACTCACCCCTCCACTTT.

In its sample, this clonotype was seen many times. The chain couples TRBV20-1 to TRBJ2-7; D is ambiguous. The V end lost 0 bases, the J end lost 1 base, and 10 bases lay between the germline ends. The CDR3 is 14 amino acids. Germline-derived CDR1 and CDR2 are DFQATT and SNEGSKA (reference sequence). CDR3 in DNA: TGCAGTGCTAGAGAGGGAACGTATTCCTACGAGCAGTACTTC. Amino acids: CSAREGTYSYEQYF.

The V call is TRBV5-1, the J call TRBJ2-2; 9 bases fit TRBD1. Germline V CDR1 and CDR2: SGHRS, YFSETQ. The CDR3 has 18 amino acids. J was trimmed by 1 base and V by 4 bases; bases with no gene match: 11. The CDR3 here is CASSPIPGTGRNTGELFF. The CDR3 DNA sequence: TGCGCCAGCAGCCCTATACCCGGGACAGGGAGGAACACCGGGGAGCTGTTTTTT.

This clonotype was seen a few times. The chain couples TRBV7-2 to TRBJ1-2; D not certain. The CDR3 has 13 amino acids. The V end was cut by 2 bases, the J end by 1 base, with 5 bases between. The germline CDR1 and CDR2 sequences are SGHTA and FQGNSA. This CDR3 is CASSLSNNYGYTF. CDR3 bases: TGTGCCAGCAGCTTAAGTAATAACTATGGCTACACCTTC.

This clonotype was observed many times. The rearrangement links TRBV19 to TRBJ2-2; perhaps TRBD2 as D (5 bases). The CDR3 covers 15 residues. V lost 2 bases, J lost 4 bases, and 11 bases lay in between. Germline V gene data show CDR1 as LNHDA and CDR2 as SQIVND (reference sequence). Written as DNA, the CDR3 is TGTGCCAGTAGTATATTGAGGGCGTCCACCGGGGAGCTGTTTTTT. Translated, it gives CASSILRASTGELFF.

The table lists this clonotype with many counts. The V and J genes are TRBV5-1 and TRBJ2-1, with TRBD1 matching 9 bases. In germline, CDR1 is SGHRS, CDR2 YFSETQ. The CDR3 length is 14 residues. V dropped 4 bases and J dropped 9; count of bases not matched to a gene: 8. This CDR3 is CASSSEQGAGEQFF. For the CDR3, the DNA is TGCGCCAGCAGCAGTGAACAGGGGGCGGGTGAGCAGTTCTTC.

This clonotype was counted a few times. The chain has TRBV7-3 and TRBJ1-1; the match to TRBD1 covers 7 bases. CDR1 is SGHTA and CDR2 is FQGTGA in the germline V gene. Losses at the gene ends were 4 bases for V and 8 bases for J; bases not matched to a gene: 7. This CDR3 comprises 13 residues. CDR3 sequence: CASSSYPDREAFF. For the CDR3, the DNA is TGTGCCAGCAGCTCTTACCCGGACAGGGAAGCTTTCTTT.

This clonotype was seen a handful of times. The chain uses TRBV7-9 and TRBJ2-7; TRBD1 matches at 11 bases. The germline V gene has CDR1 SEHNR and CDR2 FQNEAQ (reference sequence). The ends lost 5 bases at V and 4 bases at J; junction bases unmatched: 4. The CDR3 consists of 14 residues. CDR3: CASSQGQGGYEQYF. CDR3 sequence (DNA): TGTGCCAGCAGCCAGGGACAGGGGGGATACGAGCAGTACTTC.

The chain combines TRBV7-8 with TRBJ2-7, with 7 bases that match TRBD2. V lost 1 base to trimming and J lost 3 bases; unmatched junction nucleotides: 3. Germline V gives CDR1 SGHVS, CDR2 FQNEAQ. CDR3 length: 14 residues. CDR3 bases: TGTGCCAGCAGCTTAGATCCTAGCGGCTACGAGCAGTACTTC. The encoded protein is CASSLDPSGYEQYF.

This clonotype was observed at least ten times. The chain combines TRBV3-1 with TRBJ1-4, with TRBD1 matching over 7 bases. The CDR3 extends over 16 amino acids. The germline V gene has CDR1 LGHDT and CDR2 YNNKEL (reference sequence). V lost 1 base to trimming and J lost 7 bases; unmatched junction nucleotides: 9. The CDR3 protein is CASSQVMRQGFEKLFF. Here the CDR3 DNA reads TGTGCCAGCAGCCAAGTTATGCGACAGGGTTTTGAAAAACTGTTTTTT.

The rearrangement links TRBV5-6 to TRBJ2-6; 10 bases align to TRBD2. The CDR3 has 18 residues. Losses at the gene ends were 0 bases for V and 3 bases for J; bases not matched to a gene: 6. Germline assignment: CDR1 SGHDT and CDR2 YYEEEE. This CDR3 is CASSLVLAGVGGANVLTF. In DNA form, the CDR3 reads TGTGCCAGCAGCTTGGTGCTAGCGGGAGTCGGTGGGGCCAACGTCCTGACTTTC.

The chain has TRBV20-1 and TRBJ2-3; 7 positions agree with TRBD1. This CDR3 is built from 14 residues. The germline gives CDR1 DFQATT, CDR2 SNEGSKA (reference sequence). With V trimmed by 3 bases and J by 1 base, 4 bases remained unmatched. The CDR3 nucleotides are TGCAGTGCTAGGTACAGGGGCGGCACAGATACGCAGTATTTT. This codes for CSARYRGGTDTQYF.

This clonotype was seen more than once but under ten times. The chain employs TRBV7-9 and TRBJ1-1, with D perhaps TRBD1 (5 bases). Germline values: CDR1 SEHNR, CDR2 FQNEAQ (reference sequence). Trimming removed 5 bases at V and 2 bases at J, with 21 bases between. The CDR3 runs to 17 residues. As DNA, the CDR3 is TGTGCCAGCAGCCCGCCAACCCGCCAGGGATTCAACACTGAAGCTTTCTTT. Encoded protein: CASSPPTRQGFNTEAFF.

This clonotype was seen many times. V gene TRBV2 combines with J gene TRBJ1-5; 7 bases map to TRBD1. The CDR3 covers 14 residues. V lost 6 bases, J lost 0 bases, and 2 bases stayed unmatched. Germline V gene data show CDR1 as SNHLY and CDR2 as FYNNEI. The CDR3 loop reads CASRGTVSNQPQHF. The CDR3, as DNA: TGTGCCAGCAGGGGGACAGTTAGCAATCAGCCCCAGCATTTT.

In its sample, this clonotype was seen many times. This rearrangement joins TRBV6-6 to TRBJ1-5; D possibly corresponds to TRBD1 (5 bases). The CDR3 has 15 amino acids. Germline values: CDR1 MNHNY, CDR2 SVGAGI (reference sequence). Deletions cut 6 bases from V and 0 bases from J, with 12 bases between. CDR3 sequence: CASSPRGDSNQPQHF. The CDR3 DNA reads as TGTGCCAGCAGCCCTAGGGGAGATAGCAATCAGCCCCAGCATTTT.

The sample holds many counts of this clonotype. The chain combines TRBV30 with TRBJ2-7; 7 nucleotides line up with TRBD1. The V and J ends lost 5 bases and 2 bases, in that order; junction bases with no gene match: 3. The CDR3 covers 12 residues. CDR1 is GTSNPN and CDR2 is SVGIG in the germline V gene (reference sequence). In DNA form, the CDR3 reads TGTGCCTGGGACAGGGAGACCTACGAGCAGTACTTC. Protein sequence: CAWDRETYEQYF. Together with reference TRBV30 and TRBJ2-7, the CDR3 gives the full variable domain: SQTIHQWPATLVQPVGSPLSLECTVEGTSNPNLYWYRQAAGRGLQLLFYSVGIGQISSEVPQNLSASRPQDRQFILSSKKLLLSDSGFYLCAWDRETYEQYFGPGTRLTVT.

This clonotype was picked up a small number of times. The chain employs TRBV27 and TRBJ2-7; 10 nucleotides align to TRBD1. Germline values: CDR1 MNHEY, CDR2 SMNVEV (reference sequence). The CDR3 extends over 14 amino acids. The V and J ends lost 6 bases and 3 bases, in that order; junction bases with no gene match: 5. The CDR3 loop is CASSKTGGDYEQYF. CDR3 DNA sequence: TGTGCCAGCAGCAAGACAGGGGGCGACTACGAGCAGTACTTC.